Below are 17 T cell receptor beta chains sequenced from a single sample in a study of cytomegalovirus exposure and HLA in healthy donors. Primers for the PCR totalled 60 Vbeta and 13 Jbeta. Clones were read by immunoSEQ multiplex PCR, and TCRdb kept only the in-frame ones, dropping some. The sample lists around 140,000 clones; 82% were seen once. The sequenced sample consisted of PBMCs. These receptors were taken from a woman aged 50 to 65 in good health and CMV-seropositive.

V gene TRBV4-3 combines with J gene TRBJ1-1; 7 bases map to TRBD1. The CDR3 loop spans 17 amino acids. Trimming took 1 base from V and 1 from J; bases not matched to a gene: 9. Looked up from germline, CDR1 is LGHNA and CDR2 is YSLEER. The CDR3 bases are TGCGCCAGCAGCCAAGGGACAGGCCCGATCTGGAACACTGAAGCTTTCTTT. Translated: CASSQGTGPIWNTEAFF.

The CDR3 sequence is CASSLSIGGNTIYF. CDR3 DNA sequence: TGCGCCAGCAGCCTGTCGATCGGGGGAAACACCATATATTTT. The rearrangement uses TRBV5-1 and TRBJ1-3, with D uncertain. The length of the CDR3 is 14 residues. CDR1 is SGHRS and CDR2 is YFSETQ in the germline V gene. The germline V and J ends were trimmed by 4 bases and 4 bases, with 12 bases remaining between them. Together with reference TRBV5-1 and TRBJ1-3, the CDR3 gives the full variable domain: KAGVTQTPRYLIKTRGQQVTLSCSPISGHRSVSWYQQTPGQGLQFLFEYFSETQRNKGNFPGRFSGRQFSNSRSEMNVSTLELGDSALYLCASSLSIGGNTIYFGEGSWLTVV.

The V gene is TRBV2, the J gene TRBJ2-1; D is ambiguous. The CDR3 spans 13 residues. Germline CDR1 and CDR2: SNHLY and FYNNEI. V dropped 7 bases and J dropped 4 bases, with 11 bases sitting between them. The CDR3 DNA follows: TGTGCCAGCAATATCGACTGGTACAATGAGCAGTTCTTC. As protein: CASNIDWYNEQFF.

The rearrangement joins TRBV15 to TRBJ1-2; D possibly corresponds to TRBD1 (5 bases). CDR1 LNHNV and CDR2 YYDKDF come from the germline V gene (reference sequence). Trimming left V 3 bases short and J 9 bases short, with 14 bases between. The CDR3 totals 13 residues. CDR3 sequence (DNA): TGTGCCACCAGCAGGGGGGGGGTTGTTAGCTACACCTTC. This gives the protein CATSRGGVVSYTF.

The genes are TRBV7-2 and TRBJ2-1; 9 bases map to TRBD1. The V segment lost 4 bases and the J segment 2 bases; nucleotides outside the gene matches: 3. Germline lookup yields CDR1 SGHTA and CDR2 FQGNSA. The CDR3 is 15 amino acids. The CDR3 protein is CASSYRQGAYNEQFF. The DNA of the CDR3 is TGTGCCAGCAGCTACCGACAGGGGGCCTACAATGAGCAGTTCTTC.

The CDR3 DNA reads TGTGCCAGCAGTCCCCCATCTGGAAACACCATATATTTT. Protein product: CASSPPSGNTIYF. The V gene is TRBV27, the J gene TRBJ1-3; no firm D call. CDR1 MNHEY and CDR2 SMNVEV come from the germline V gene (reference sequence). The CDR3 consists of 13 residues. Trimming took off 5 bases at V and 1 base at J, with 6 bases between the two ends.

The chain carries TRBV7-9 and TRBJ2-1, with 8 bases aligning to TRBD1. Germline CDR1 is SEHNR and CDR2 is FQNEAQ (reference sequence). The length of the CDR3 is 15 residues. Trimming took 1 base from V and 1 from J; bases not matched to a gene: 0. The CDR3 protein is CASSLGTGSYNEQFF. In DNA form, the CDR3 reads TGTGCCAGCAGCTTAGGGACAGGGTCCTACAATGAGCAGTTCTTC. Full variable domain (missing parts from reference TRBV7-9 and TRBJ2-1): DTGVSQNPRHKITKRGQNVTFRCDPISEHNRLYWYRQTLGQGPEFLTYFQNEAQLEKSRLLSDRFSAERPKGSFSTLEIQRTEQGDSAMYLCASSLGTGSYNEQFFGPGTRLTVL.

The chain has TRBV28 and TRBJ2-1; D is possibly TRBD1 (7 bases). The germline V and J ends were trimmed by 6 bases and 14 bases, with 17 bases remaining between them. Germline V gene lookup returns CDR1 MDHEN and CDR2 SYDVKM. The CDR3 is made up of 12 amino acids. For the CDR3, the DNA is TGTGCCAGCAGCATCCAGGGGGGCTTCAAGTTCTTC. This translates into CASSIQGGFKFF.

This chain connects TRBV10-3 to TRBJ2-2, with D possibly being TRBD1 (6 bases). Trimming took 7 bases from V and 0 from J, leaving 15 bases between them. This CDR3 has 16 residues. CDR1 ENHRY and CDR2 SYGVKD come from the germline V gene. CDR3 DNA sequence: TGTGCCATCACAGAACAGGGTCCTTCGAACACCGGGGAGCTGTTTTTT. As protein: CAITEQGPSNTGELFF.

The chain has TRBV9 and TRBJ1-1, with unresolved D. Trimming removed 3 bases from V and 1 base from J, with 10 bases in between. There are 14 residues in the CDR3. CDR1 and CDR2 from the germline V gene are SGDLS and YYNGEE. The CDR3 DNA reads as TGTGCCAGCAGCGCCATTACAAGGAACACTGAAGCTTTCTTT. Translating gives CASSAITRNTEAFF.

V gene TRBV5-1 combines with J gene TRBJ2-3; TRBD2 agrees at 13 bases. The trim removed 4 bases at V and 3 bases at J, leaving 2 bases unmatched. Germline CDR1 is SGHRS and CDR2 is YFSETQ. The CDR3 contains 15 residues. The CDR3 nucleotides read TGCGCCAGCAGCAGGACTAGCGGGGGAACAGATACGCAGTATTTT. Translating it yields CASSRTSGGTDTQYF.

This chain's CDR3 is CASSLGTSSYNSPLHF. The CDR3 DNA follows: TGCGCCAGCAGCTTGGGAACGAGCTCCTATAATTCACCCCTCCACTTT. This rearrangement joins TRBV5-1 to TRBJ1-6; D is unresolved. Per the germline V gene, CDR1 is SGHRS and CDR2 is YFSETQ. The V and J ends lost 0 bases and 0 bases respectively, with 7 bases between them. The CDR3 extends over 16 amino acids.

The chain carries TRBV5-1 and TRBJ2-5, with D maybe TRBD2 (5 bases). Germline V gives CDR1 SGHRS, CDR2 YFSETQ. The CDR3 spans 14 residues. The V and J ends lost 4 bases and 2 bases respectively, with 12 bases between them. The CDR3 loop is CASSERALQETQYF. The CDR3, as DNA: TGCGCCAGCAGCGAGAGGGCTCTACAAGAGACCCAGTACTTC.

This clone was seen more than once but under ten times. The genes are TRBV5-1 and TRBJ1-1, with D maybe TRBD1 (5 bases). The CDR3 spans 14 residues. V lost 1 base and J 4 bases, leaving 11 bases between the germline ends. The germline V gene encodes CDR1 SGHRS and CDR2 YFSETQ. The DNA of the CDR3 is TGCGCCAGCAGCTTGTACGGGGGGAGCACTGAAGCTTTCTTT. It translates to CASSLYGGSTEAFF. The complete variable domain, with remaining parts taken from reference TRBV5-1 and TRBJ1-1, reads KAGVTQTPRYLIKTRGQQVTLSCSPISGHRSVSWYQQTPGQGLQFLFEYFSETQRNKGNFPGRFSGRQFSNSRSEMNVSTLELGDSALYLCASSLYGGSTEAFFGQGTRLTVV.

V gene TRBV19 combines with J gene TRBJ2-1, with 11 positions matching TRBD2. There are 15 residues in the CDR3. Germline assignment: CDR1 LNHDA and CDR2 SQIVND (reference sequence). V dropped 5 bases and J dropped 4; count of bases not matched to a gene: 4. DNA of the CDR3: TGTGCCAGTAGTTATAGCGGGGGGGATTACAATGAGCAGTTCTTC. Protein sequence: CASSYSGGDYNEQFF.

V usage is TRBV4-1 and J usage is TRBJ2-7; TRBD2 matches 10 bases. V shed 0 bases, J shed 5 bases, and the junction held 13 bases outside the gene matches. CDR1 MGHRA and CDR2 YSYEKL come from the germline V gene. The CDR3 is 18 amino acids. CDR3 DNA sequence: TGCGCCAGCAGCCAAGATCAGAATGGAGGACTAGCGGTAAACGAGCAGTACTTC. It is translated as CASSQDQNGGLAVNEQYF.

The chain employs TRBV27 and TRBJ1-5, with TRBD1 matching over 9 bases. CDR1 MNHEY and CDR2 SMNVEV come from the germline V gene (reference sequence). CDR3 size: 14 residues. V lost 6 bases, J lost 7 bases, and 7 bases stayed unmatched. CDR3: CASSIQGARQPQHF. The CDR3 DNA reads TGTGCCAGCAGCATACAGGGGGCAAGACAGCCCCAGCATTTT.